The 20 T cell receptor beta chains reported below all come from one sample, sequenced in a study of CD8 T cells in ankylosing spondylitis (dated by TCRdb to 2016 to 2017). The method was 5' RACE. Sequencing instrument: Illumina HiSeq 2500. The public sequencing data were trimmed at Q25 with fastp and processed into clonotypes with MiXCR by TCRdb, which kept only in-frame beta chains. Every entry covers one CDR3 protein and lists the most common genes and DNA from its rows. The sample records 50,000 to 75,000 distinct CDR3 sequences, 6.2% of which are singletons. Of the sample, roughly 5% is held by the ten largest clones. Source material: synovial fluid, either unsorted or a sorted T cell fraction (not recorded which). The receptor source for this set is a male donor with ankylosing spondylitis.

This clonotype was seen a few times. V usage is TRBV3-1 and J usage is TRBJ2-7; 7 positions agree with TRBD1. CDR1 is LGHDT and CDR2 is YNNKEL in the germline V gene (reference sequence). Losses at the gene ends were 3 bases for V and 6 bases for J; bases not matched to a gene: 2. This CDR3 contains 12 residues. The CDR3 DNA reads as TGTGCCAGCAGCCAGACAGGGAGCGAGCAGTACTTC. It translates to CASSQTGSEQYF.

The table lists this clonotype with many counts. V gene TRBV7-2 combines with J gene TRBJ2-7; 8 nucleotides align to TRBD2. The CDR3 runs 16 residues. Germline CDR1 is SGHTA and CDR2 is FQGNSA. V was clipped by 2 bases and J by 3 bases; unmatched bases: 9. The CDR3 DNA sequence: TGTGCCAGCAGCTTACCCGCTGCGGGAGGATACTACGAGCAGTACTTC. Encoded protein: CASSLPAAGGYYEQYF.

As for this clonotype: Since a much larger clone is just one base distant, this may be a read error. The chain joins TRBV6-2 or TRBV6-3 to TRBJ2-3; tentative D call: TRBD2 (5 bases). Germline V lookup: CDR1 MNHEY, CDR2 SVGEGT. Between the trimmed V and J ends, which lost 10 bases and 2 bases, there was a span of 13 bases. The CDR3 contains 13 residues. The CDR3 reads CANSRDYTDTQYF. The CDR3 DNA sequence: TGTGCCAACAGCCGGGATTACACAGATACGCAGTATTTT.

This sequence joins TRBV5-1 and TRBJ1-2; 7 bases fit TRBD1. The CDR3 is made up of 15 amino acids. Germline V gene sequence: CDR1 SGHRS, CDR2 YFSETQ. J lost 8 bases, V lost 4 bases, and 14 bases had no gene match. CDR3 DNA: TGCGCCAGCAGCATCCGGACAGGAGCGAGGGACGGCTACACCTTC. It specifies CASSIRTGARDGYTF.

This clonotype was recorded at least ten times. This rearrangement joins TRBV28 to TRBJ2-7, with unresolved D. The germline V and J ends were trimmed by 6 bases and 2 bases, with 8 bases remaining between them. CDR1 MDHEN and CDR2 SYDVKM come from the germline V gene. The CDR3 covers 12 residues. The CDR3 DNA sequence: TGTGCCAGCAGCCCACGTCCCTACGAGCAGTACTTC. It specifies CASSPRPYEQYF. Filled out from reference TRBV28 and TRBJ2-7, the complete variable domain reads DVKVTQSSRYLVKRTGEKVFLECVQDMDHENMFWYRQDPGLGLRLIYFSYDVKMKEKGDIPEGYSVSREKKERFSLILESASTNQTSMYLCASSPRPYEQYFGPGTRLTVT.

This clonotype was seen ten or more times. The chain combines TRBV7-9 with TRBJ1-3; D is uncertain. Trimming left V 3 bases short and J 3 bases short, with 12 bases between. The CDR3 totals 15 residues. The germline gives CDR1 SEHNR, CDR2 FQNEAQ (reference sequence). The CDR3 loop reads CASSFMRAGGNTIYF. Here the CDR3 DNA reads TGTGCCAGCAGCTTCATGCGGGCTGGTGGAAACACCATATATTTT.

Many counts were recorded for this clonotype. The chain is built from TRBV12-3 or TRBV12-4 and TRBJ2-5, with 10 bases that match TRBD2. This CDR3 is 16 amino acids long. After removal of 1 base from V and 5 bases from J, the junction contained 7 bases not matched to a gene. CDR3 nucleotides: TGTGCCAGCAGTTTAGGCGGGGGACTAGCGTACGAGACCCAGTACTTC. Translating gives CASSLGGGLAYETQYF.

This clonotype has a count of ten or more. The chain joins TRBV18 to TRBJ2-5; TRBD2 agrees at 7 bases. CDR1 is KGHSH, CDR2 LQKENI, per germline. The ends lost 2 bases at V and 3 bases at J; junction bases unmatched: 6. The CDR3 is 15 residues long. The DNA of the CDR3 is TGTGCCAGCTCACCATATAGCGCGGGAGAAGAGACCCAGTACTTC. It translates to CASSPYSAGEETQYF. Filled out from reference TRBV18 and TRBJ2-5, the complete variable domain reads NAGVMQNPRHLVRRRGQEARLRCSPMKGHSHVYWYRQLPEEGLKFMVYLQKENIIDESGMPKERFSAEFPKEGPSILRIQQVVRGDSAAYFCASSPYSAGEETQYFGPGTRLLVL.

This clonotype was seen only a few times. The rearrangement joins TRBV5-1 to TRBJ2-1, with 9 bases lining up with TRBD2. Trimming removed 4 bases from V and 3 bases from J; junction bases left unmatched: 8. The V gene's germline CDR1 is SGHRS and CDR2 YFSETQ. The CDR3 loop spans 16 amino acids. This CDR3 is CASSVGASGIYNEQFF. The CDR3 region has the DNA TGCGCCAGCAGCGTGGGCGCTAGCGGGATCTACAATGAGCAGTTCTTC.

This clonotype was found many times. The gene calls are TRBV7-9 and TRBJ2-1; 8 bases are a match to TRBD1. V was pared by 5 bases and J by 9 bases, with 6 bases of the junction left unmatched. The V gene's germline CDR1 is SEHNR and CDR2 FQNEAQ (reference sequence). The CDR3 is made up of 13 amino acids. The CDR3 here is CASSVTGTGEQFF. CDR3 coding DNA: TGTGCCAGCAGCGTGACTGGGACAGGTGAGCAGTTCTTC.

This rearrangement joins TRBV14 to TRBJ2-1, with a possible D match to TRBD2 (5 bases). The CDR3 extends over 12 amino acids. Germline CDR1 and CDR2: SGHDN and FVKESK. The V end was cut by 1 base, the J end by 14 bases, with 12 bases between. In nucleotides, the CDR3 is TGTGCCAGCAGCCAAGGCGGCGGGTTGAAGTTCTTC. It translates to CASSQGGGLKFF.

This clonotype has more than one count but fewer than ten. The rearrangement links TRBV30 to TRBJ2-5; D is unresolved. Germline V lookup: CDR1 GTSNPN, CDR2 SVGIG (reference sequence). V was pared by 5 bases and J by 7 bases, with 14 bases between. This CDR3 region has 12 residues. The CDR3 DNA sequence: TGTGCCTGGGAGTCACAAGCAGGGACCCAGTACTTC. Amino acids: CAWESQAGTQYF.

The rearrangement uses TRBV4-2 and TRBJ1-3, with D maybe TRBD1 (5 bases). V was pared by 3 bases and J by 0 bases, with 15 bases between. The CDR3 sequence is 17 residues long. Germline V CDR1 and CDR2: LGHNA, YNFKEQ. This chain's CDR3 is CASSQTVTPSSGNTIYF. The CDR3 DNA reads TGTGCCAGCAGCCAGACAGTAACGCCGAGCTCTGGAAACACCATATATTTT.

In DNA, the CDR3 is TGCGCCAGCAGCTTGGCAGGGACATACCTGTACGAGCAGTACTTC. Amino acid sequence: CASSLAGTYLYEQYF. The genes are TRBV5-1 and TRBJ2-7; tentative D call: TRBD1 (6 bases). The CDR3 has 15 amino acids. The germline V and J ends were trimmed by 0 bases and 4 bases, with 14 bases remaining between them. Germline V gives CDR1 SGHRS, CDR2 YFSETQ. Full variable domain (outside the CDR3, taken from reference TRBV5-1 and TRBJ2-7): KAGVTQTPRYLIKTRGQQVTLSCSPISGHRSVSWYQQTPGQGLQFLFEYFSETQRNKGNFPGRFSGRQFSNSRSEMNVSTLELGDSALYLCASSLAGTYLYEQYFGPGTRLTVT.

V gene TRBV11-3 combines with J gene TRBJ1-6; D gene unclear. The CDR3 sequence is 14 residues long. The germline V gene has CDR1 SGHNT and CDR2 YENEEA. Trimming took off 6 bases at V and 5 bases at J, with 11 bases between the two ends. The CDR3 region has the DNA TGTGCCAGCAGAACCTTTGGGGATAATTCACCCCTCCACTTT. Its protein is CASRTFGDNSPLHF.

V is TRBV20-1 and J is TRBJ1-5, with D perhaps matching TRBD1 (5 bases). Trimming pared 6 bases from V and 2 bases from J, leaving 14 bases between. Germline CDR1 is DFQATT and CDR2 is SNEGSKA (reference sequence). The CDR3 runs 14 residues. This chain's CDR3 is CSATPGNRNQPQHF. CDR3 nucleotides: TGCAGTGCCACACCAGGGAATCGCAATCAGCCCCAGCATTTT.

This clonotype was seen only a few times. The genes are TRBV20-1 and TRBJ2-1; D may correspond to TRBD1 or TRBD2 (5 bases each). The CDR3 runs 18 residues. Germline CDR1 DFQATT, CDR2 SNEGSKA (reference sequence). The V gene lost 0 bases and the J gene lost 2 bases, with 20 bases spanning the gap. The CDR3 sequence: CSARDPKGTLGPYNEQFF. CDR3 nucleotides: TGCAGTGCTAGAGACCCGAAGGGGACCCTGGGACCCTACAATGAGCAGTTCTTC.

This clonotype has ten or more counts. This rearrangement joins TRBV15 to TRBJ2-1, with TRBD2 matching over 11 bases. This CDR3 comprises 16 residues. V trimming: 3 bases; J trimming: 0 bases; junction bases outside the gene matches: 1. Germline CDR1 reads LNHNV; CDR2 reads YYDKDF (reference sequence). The CDR3 nucleotides read TGTGCCACCAGCAGGGGGACTAGCGGCTCCTACAATGAGCAGTTCTTC. It codes for CATSRGTSGSYNEQFF.

J is TRBJ1-4 and V is TRBV27; unclear D gene. With 8 bases removed from V and 11 bases from J, the gap between germline ends came to 21 bases. The CDR3 is 14 residues long. Germline V gene lookup returns CDR1 MNHEY and CDR2 SMNVEV (reference sequence). CDR3 in DNA: TGTGCCAGCGCATTTACCTGGGAGGGTCTGAAACTGTTTTTT. Translated, it gives CASAFTWEGLKLFF.

As concerns this clonotype: Possible read error: a much larger clone is one base away. The CDR3 protein is CAGSQTKNTEAFF. CDR3 DNA: TGTGCCGGCAGCCAGACCAAGAACACTGAAGCTTTCTTT. V usage is TRBV14 and J usage is TRBJ1-1; no clear D. The germline CDR1 and CDR2 sequences are SGHDN and FVKESK. This CDR3 has 13 amino acids.